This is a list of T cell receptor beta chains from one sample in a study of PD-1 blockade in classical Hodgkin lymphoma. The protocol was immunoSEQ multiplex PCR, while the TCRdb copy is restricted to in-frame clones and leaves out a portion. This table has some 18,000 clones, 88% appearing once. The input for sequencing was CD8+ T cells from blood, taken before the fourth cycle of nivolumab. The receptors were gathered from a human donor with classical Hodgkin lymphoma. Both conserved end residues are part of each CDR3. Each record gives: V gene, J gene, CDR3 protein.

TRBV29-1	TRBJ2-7	CSVEDGGNEQYF
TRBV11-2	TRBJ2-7	CASSLELAASILNYEQYF
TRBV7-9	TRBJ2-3	CASSSLGRLVDPDTQYF
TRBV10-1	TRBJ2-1	CASSVTSGREQFF
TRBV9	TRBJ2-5	CASSRSGSYETQYF
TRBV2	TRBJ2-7	CASSLGQGAYEQYF
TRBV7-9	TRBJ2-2	CASSLNRGELFF
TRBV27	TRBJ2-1	CASSSRGARGNEQFF
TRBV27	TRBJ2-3	CASSLWKRGDTDTQYF
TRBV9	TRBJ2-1	CASSSRAGSVNEQFF
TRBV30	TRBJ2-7	CAWSVGASYEQYF
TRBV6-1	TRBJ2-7	CASSSGRTPYEQYF
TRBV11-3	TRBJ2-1	CASSSYRRDEQFF
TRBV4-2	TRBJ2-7	CASSQGTSEQYF
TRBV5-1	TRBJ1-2	CASSASGGVDYGYTF
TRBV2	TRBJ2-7	CASGTDGDYEQYF
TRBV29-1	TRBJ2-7	CSGGQGAYEQYF
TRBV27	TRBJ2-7	CASSINRASYEQYF
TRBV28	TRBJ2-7	CASSGTVPHEQYF
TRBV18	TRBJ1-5	CASSLRGRGQPQHF
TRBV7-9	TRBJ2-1	CASSSTPSGGEQFF
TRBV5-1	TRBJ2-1	CASSFGSGSYNEQFF